The rows below give T cell receptor beta chains drawn from one sample of a study of control samples from healthy donors and cancer patients. Measured with immunoSEQ multiplex PCR; TCRdb has only the in-frame clones, and not every one. The sample includes around 100,000 clones, roughly 84% seen only once; the top ten take 15% to 20%. The sample was blood. These receptors all stem from a woman aged 50 to 60 in good health. Each CDR3 is given with its conserved first and last residue. D genes are given only for firm matches. Not every row has a clone size; where given, it reads once, few, many or a size class.

abundance: .
v_gene: TRBV4-1
d_gene: .
j_gene: TRBJ1-2
CDR3aa: CASSQGHLTHYGYTF
CDR3nt: TGCGCCAGCAGCCAGGGTCATCTCACCCACTATGGCTACACCTTC

abundance: .
v_gene: TRBV3-1/TRBV3-2
d_gene: TRBD2
j_gene: TRBJ2-2
CDR3aa: CASSLGTSGSGELFF
CDR3nt: TGTGCCAGCAGCCTCGGGACTAGCGGGTCCGGGGAGCTGTTTTTT

abundance: once
v_gene: TRBV27
d_gene: .
j_gene: TRBJ2-4
CDR3aa: CASSSSVLGDIQYF
CDR3nt: TGTGCCAGCAGTTCCTCGGTTCTGGGGGACATTCAGTACTTC

abundance: .
v_gene: TRBV11-1
d_gene: TRBD1
j_gene: TRBJ2-1
CDR3aa: CASSLFRQGAQDEQFF
CDR3nt: TGTGCCAGCAGCTTATTCAGACAGGGGGCGCAGGATGAGCAGTTCTTC

abundance: .
v_gene: TRBV7-2
d_gene: TRBD1
j_gene: TRBJ2-1
CDR3aa: CASSGDRGRYNEQFF
CDR3nt: TGTGCCAGCAGCGGGGACAGGGGGAGGTACAATGAGCAGTTCTTC

abundance: .
v_gene: TRBV1
d_gene: .
j_gene: TRBJ2-1
CDR3aa: CTSRPKSSGVYNEQFF
CDR3nt: TGCACCAGCAGGCCGAAGAGTAGCGGGGTTTACAATGAGCAGTTCTTC

abundance: .
v_gene: TRBV10-2
d_gene: TRBD2
j_gene: TRBJ2-7
CDR3aa: CASRSLAGGYEQYF
CDR3nt: TGCGCCAGCAGATCGCTAGCGGGCGGATACGAGCAGTACTTC

abundance: .
v_gene: TRBV6-5
d_gene: .
j_gene: TRBJ1-5
CDR3aa: CASSIGRVSNQPQHF
CDR3nt: TGTGCCAGCAGTATTGGACGGGTGAGCAATCAGCCCCAGCATTTT

abundance: .
v_gene: TRBV7-2
d_gene: .
j_gene: TRBJ1-1
CDR3aa: CASSLGPTGVMNTEAFF
CDR3nt: TGTGCCAGCAGCTTAGGGCCCACGGGAGTCATGAACACTGAAGCTTTCTTT

abundance: .
v_gene: TRBV2
d_gene: .
j_gene: TRBJ1-4
CDR3aa: CASFRAVVEKLFF
CDR3nt: TGTGCCAGCTTCCGGGCGGTGGTGGAAAAACTGTTTTTT

abundance: .
v_gene: TRBV9
d_gene: .
j_gene: TRBJ1-4
CDR3aa: CASSVAPLEGSATNEKLFF
CDR3nt: TGTGCCAGCAGCGTAGCCCCCTTGGAGGGGTCCGCAACTAATGAAAAACTGTTTTTT

abundance: .
v_gene: TRBV5-1
d_gene: .
j_gene: TRBJ2-2
CDR3aa: CASSLGNTGELFF
CDR3nt: TGCGCCAGCAGCTTGGGAAACACCGGGGAGCTGTTTTTT

abundance: .
v_gene: TRBV7-9
d_gene: TRBD1
j_gene: TRBJ1-2
CDR3aa: CASSDGNRDRDPNYGYTF
CDR3nt: TGTGCCAGCAGCGATGGAAACCGGGACAGGGACCCTAACTATGGCTACACCTTC

abundance: .
v_gene: TRBV27
d_gene: .
j_gene: TRBJ2-7
CDR3aa: CASSFRNSYEQYF
CDR3nt: TGTGCCAGCAGTTTCAGGAACTCCTACGAGCAGTACTTC

abundance: .
v_gene: TRBV5-1
d_gene: TRBD2
j_gene: TRBJ2-5
CDR3aa: CASSLRRGGRETQYF
CDR3nt: TGCGCCAGCAGCTTGCGGCGGGGGGGCAGGGAGACCCAGTACTTC

abundance: .
v_gene: TRBV6-2/TRBV6-3
d_gene: .
j_gene: TRBJ2-3
CDR3aa: CASRYDRTQYF
CDR3nt: TGTGCCAGCAGGTACGATAGGACGCAGTATTTT

abundance: .
v_gene: TRBV11-2
d_gene: .
j_gene: TRBJ2-2
CDR3aa: CASSFDRMTGELFF
CDR3nt: TGTGCCAGCAGCTTTGACAGGATGACCGGGGAGCTGTTTTTT

abundance: once
v_gene: TRBV11-2
d_gene: TRBD1
j_gene: TRBJ2-1
CDR3aa: CASSEDRTGWSYNEQFF
CDR3nt: TGTGCCAGCAGCGAAGACCGGACAGGGTGGTCCTACAATGAGCAGTTCTTC

abundance: .
v_gene: TRBV13
d_gene: .
j_gene: TRBJ1-5
CDR3aa: CASSFQTAHQPQHF
CDR3nt: TGTGCCAGCAGCTTTCAGACAGCACATCAGCCCCAGCATTTT

abundance: .
v_gene: TRBV4-3
d_gene: TRBD2
j_gene: TRBJ2-3
CDR3aa: CASSQGGQSSTDTQYF
CDR3nt: TGCGCCAGCAGCCAGGGAGGGCAGTCTAGCACAGATACGCAGTATTTT

abundance: .
v_gene: TRBV4-3
d_gene: .
j_gene: TRBJ1-4
CDR3aa: CASSQDSPSGWGKLFF
CDR3nt: TGCGCCAGCAGCCAAGATTCTCCATCAGGGTGGGGAAAACTGTTTTTT

abundance: .
v_gene: TRBV5-4
d_gene: .
j_gene: TRBJ2-1
CDR3aa: CASSLVWGSYNEQFF
CDR3nt: TGTGCCAGCAGCTTGGTGTGGGGGAGTTACAATGAGCAGTTCTTC

abundance: .
v_gene: TRBV10-3
d_gene: .
j_gene: TRBJ1-2
CDR3aa: CAISAGDYGYTF
CDR3nt: TGTGCCATCAGTGCGGGGGACTATGGCTACACCTTC

abundance: .
v_gene: TRBV3-1/TRBV3-2
d_gene: .
j_gene: TRBJ1-1
CDR3aa: CASSPNPGVLNTEAFF
CDR3nt: TGTGCCAGCAGTCCTAATCCAGGGGTTTTGAACACTGAAGCTTTCTTT

abundance: .
v_gene: TRBV7-2
d_gene: .
j_gene: TRBJ1-6
CDR3aa: CASSSRDPDHYFYNSPLHF
CDR3nt: TGTGCCAGCAGCTCGAGGGACCCTGATCATTACTTCTATAATTCACCCCTCCACTTT

abundance: .
v_gene: TRBV19
d_gene: TRBD2
j_gene: TRBJ2-1
CDR3aa: CASSILAREGFDNEQFF
CDR3nt: TGTGCCAGTAGTATATTGGCGCGGGAGGGGTTCGACAATGAGCAGTTCTTC

abundance: .
v_gene: TRBV6-5
d_gene: TRBD1
j_gene: TRBJ1-1
CDR3aa: CASRQQGVLGTEAFF
CDR3nt: TGTGCCAGCAGACAACAGGGGGTTCTGGGTACTGAAGCTTTCTTT

abundance: .
v_gene: TRBV5-6
d_gene: TRBD1
j_gene: TRBJ2-5
CDR3aa: CASSLGSQGPIETQYF
CDR3nt: TGTGCCAGCAGCTTGGGTTCACAGGGGCCTATAGAGACCCAGTACTTC

abundance: few
v_gene: TRBV3-1/TRBV3-2
d_gene: .
j_gene: TRBJ1-2
CDR3aa: CASSRGGNGYTF
CDR3nt: TGTGCCAGCAGCCGCGGGGGTAATGGCTACACCTTC

abundance: .
v_gene: TRBV30
d_gene: .
j_gene: TRBJ2-5
CDR3aa: CAWRARGRGETQYF
CDR3nt: TGTGCCTGGAGGGCGAGGGGGCGGGGGGAGACCCAGTACTTC

abundance: .
v_gene: TRBV18
d_gene: TRBD1
j_gene: TRBJ2-7
CDR3aa: CASRRTGDNYEQYF
CDR3nt: TGTGCCAGCCGCCGGACAGGAGATAATTACGAGCAGTACTTC

abundance: .
v_gene: TRBV7-9
d_gene: .
j_gene: TRBJ2-5
CDR3aa: CASSTQSGTQYF
CDR3nt: TGTGCCAGCAGCACTCAGTCAGGGACCCAGTACTTC

abundance: .
v_gene: TRBV5-6
d_gene: .
j_gene: TRBJ1-1
CDR3aa: CASSLAGMNTEAFF
CDR3nt: TGTGCCAGCAGCTTGGCCGGGATGAACACTGAAGCTTTCTTT

abundance: few
v_gene: TRBV14
d_gene: TRBD2
j_gene: TRBJ2-1
CDR3aa: CASSQSLAEGNEQFF
CDR3nt: TGTGCCAGCAGCCAGTCACTAGCGGAGGGGAATGAGCAGTTCTTC

abundance: .
v_gene: TRBV6-5
d_gene: .
j_gene: TRBJ2-6
CDR3aa: CATYRAGANVLTF
CDR3nt: TGTGCCACCTACAGAGCTGGGGCCAACGTCCTGACTTTC

abundance: .
v_gene: TRBV6-4
d_gene: TRBD1
j_gene: TRBJ2-2
CDR3aa: CASSVQDRVGELFF
CDR3nt: TGTGCCAGCAGTGTCCAGGACAGGGTCGGGGAGCTGTTTTTT

abundance: .
v_gene: TRBV30
d_gene: .
j_gene: TRBJ1-1
CDR3aa: CACSKQIGTEAFF
CDR3nt: TGTGCCTGTAGCAAACAGATCGGCACTGAAGCTTTCTTT

abundance: once
v_gene: TRBV28
d_gene: .
j_gene: TRBJ1-2
CDR3aa: CASSFRPLREDGYTF
CDR3nt: TGTGCCAGCAGTTTTAGGCCGCTCAGGGAAGATGGCTACACCTTC

abundance: .
v_gene: TRBV6-5
d_gene: .
j_gene: TRBJ1-2
CDR3aa: CASRGGAYGYTF
CDR3nt: TGTGCCAGCAGGGGGGGGGCCTATGGCTACACCTTC

abundance: .
v_gene: TRBV13
d_gene: .
j_gene: TRBJ2-1
CDR3aa: CASGPGGRYNEQFF
CDR3nt: TGTGCCAGCGGTCCGGGGGGCCGGTACAATGAGCAGTTCTTC

abundance: .
v_gene: TRBV6-5
d_gene: .
j_gene: TRBJ1-4
CDR3aa: CASSRGTGEKLFF
CDR3nt: TGTGCCAGCAGCAGGGGAACGGGGGAAAAACTGTTTTTT

abundance: .
v_gene: TRBV18
d_gene: .
j_gene: TRBJ1-1
CDR3aa: CASSLETEAFF
CDR3nt: TGTGCCAGCTCCCTCGAAACTGAAGCTTTCTTT

abundance: .
v_gene: TRBV19
d_gene: .
j_gene: TRBJ1-2
CDR3aa: CASSKEPQYDYGYTF
CDR3nt: TGTGCCAGTAGTAAAGAACCACAGTATGACTATGGCTACACCTTC

abundance: .
v_gene: TRBV5-6
d_gene: TRBD1
j_gene: TRBJ1-2
CDR3aa: CASSGTGAFNYGYTF
CDR3nt: TGTGCCAGCAGCGGGACAGGGGCTTTTAACTATGGCTACACCTTC

abundance: .
v_gene: TRBV18
d_gene: .
j_gene: TRBJ1-3
CDR3aa: CASSQVALDENTIYF
CDR3nt: TGTGCCAGCTCACAAGTGGCTCTGGACGAAAACACCATATATTTT

abundance: .
v_gene: TRBV19
d_gene: TRBD1
j_gene: TRBJ1-6
CDR3aa: CASSLPSGQGVVYNSPLHF
CDR3nt: TGTGCCAGTAGTCTCCCCTCTGGACAGGGAGTAGTCTATAATTCACCCCTCCACTTT